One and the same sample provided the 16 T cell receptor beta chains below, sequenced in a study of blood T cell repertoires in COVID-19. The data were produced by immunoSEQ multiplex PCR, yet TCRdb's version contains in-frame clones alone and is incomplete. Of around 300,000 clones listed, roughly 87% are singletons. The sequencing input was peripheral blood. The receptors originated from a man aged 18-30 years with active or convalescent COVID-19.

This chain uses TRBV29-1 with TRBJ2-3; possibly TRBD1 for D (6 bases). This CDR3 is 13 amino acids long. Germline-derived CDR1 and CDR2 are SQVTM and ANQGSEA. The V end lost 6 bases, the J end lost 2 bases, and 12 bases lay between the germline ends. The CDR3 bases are TGCAGCGTGAAGGGACACCTCACAGATACGCAGTATTTT. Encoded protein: CSVKGHLTDTQYF.

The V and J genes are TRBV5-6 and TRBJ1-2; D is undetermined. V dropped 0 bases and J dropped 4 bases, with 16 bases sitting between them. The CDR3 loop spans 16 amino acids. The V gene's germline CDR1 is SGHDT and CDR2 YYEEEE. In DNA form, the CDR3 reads TGTGCCAGCAGCTTGGGTATACTGTACGTTGGCTATGGCTACACCTTC. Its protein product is CASSLGILYVGYGYTF.

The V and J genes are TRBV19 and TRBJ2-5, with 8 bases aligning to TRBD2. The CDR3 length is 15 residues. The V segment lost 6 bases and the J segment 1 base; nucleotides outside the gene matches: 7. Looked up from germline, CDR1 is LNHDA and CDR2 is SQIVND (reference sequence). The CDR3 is CASRPGGGIQETQYF. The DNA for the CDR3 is TGTGCCAGTAGACCCGGGGGGGGGATCCAAGAGACCCAGTACTTC.

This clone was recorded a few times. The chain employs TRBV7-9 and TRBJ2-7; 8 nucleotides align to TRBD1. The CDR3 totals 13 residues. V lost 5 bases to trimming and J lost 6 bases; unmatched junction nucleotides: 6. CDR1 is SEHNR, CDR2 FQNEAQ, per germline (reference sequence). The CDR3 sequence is CASSPTGQGEQYF. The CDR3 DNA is TGTGCCAGCAGCCCTACAGGACAGGGCGAGCAGTACTTC. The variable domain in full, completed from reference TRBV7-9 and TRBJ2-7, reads DTGVSQNPRHKITKRGQNVTFRCDPISEHNRLYWYRQTLGQGPEFLTYFQNEAQLEKSRLLSDRFSAERPKGSFSTLEIQRTEQGDSAMYLCASSPTGQGEQYFGPGTRLTVT.

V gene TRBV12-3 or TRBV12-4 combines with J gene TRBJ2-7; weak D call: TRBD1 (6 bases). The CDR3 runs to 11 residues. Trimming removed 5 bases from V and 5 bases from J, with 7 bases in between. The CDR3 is CASSPGDEQYF. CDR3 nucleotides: TGTGCCAGCAGTCCAGGGGACGAGCAGTACTTC.

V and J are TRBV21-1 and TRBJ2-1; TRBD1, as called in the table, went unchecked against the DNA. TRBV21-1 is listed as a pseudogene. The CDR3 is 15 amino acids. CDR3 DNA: TGTGCCAGCAGCGAGGACAGGGTCAGCTGCAATGAGCAGTTCTTC. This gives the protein CASSEDRVSCNEQFF.

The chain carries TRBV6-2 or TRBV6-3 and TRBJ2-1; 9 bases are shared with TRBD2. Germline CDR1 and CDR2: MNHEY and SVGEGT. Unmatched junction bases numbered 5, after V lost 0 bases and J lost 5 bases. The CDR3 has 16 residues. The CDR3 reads CASSYSWTSAHNEQFF. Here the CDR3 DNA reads TGTGCCAGCAGTTACTCATGGACTAGCGCCCACAATGAGCAGTTCTTC.

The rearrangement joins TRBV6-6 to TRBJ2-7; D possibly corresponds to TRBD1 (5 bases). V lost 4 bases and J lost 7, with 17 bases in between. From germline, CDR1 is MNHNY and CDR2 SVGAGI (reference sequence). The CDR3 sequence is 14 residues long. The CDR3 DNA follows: TGTGCCAGCAGTTCCGGACATCGGTTGGGGGAGCAGTACTTC. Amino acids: CASSSGHRLGEQYF.

The CDR3 sequence: CASLRRGTEAFF. CDR3 DNA: TGTGCCAGCTTACGACGGGGAACTGAAGCTTTCTTT. The chain couples TRBV18 to TRBJ1-1; D gene ambiguous. V shed 7 bases and J shed 5 bases, with 11 bases lying between them. CDR1 is KGHSH and CDR2 is LQKENI in the germline V gene. The CDR3 is made up of 12 amino acids.

The CDR3 DNA sequence: TGTGCCAGCAGTGATCCGGGACAGAATAATTCACCCCTCCACTTT. Its translation: CASSDPGQNNSPLHF. The chain uses TRBV25-1 and TRBJ1-6; 7 bases match TRBD1. Germline-derived CDR1 and CDR2 are MGHDK and SYGVNS. This CDR3 region has 15 residues. Unmatched junction bases numbered 4, after V lost 3 bases and J lost 5 bases.

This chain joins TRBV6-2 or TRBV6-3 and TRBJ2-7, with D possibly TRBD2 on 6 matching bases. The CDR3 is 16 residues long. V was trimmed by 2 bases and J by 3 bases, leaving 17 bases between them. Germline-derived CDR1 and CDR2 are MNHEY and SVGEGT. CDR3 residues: CASSYPLLGRFYEQYF. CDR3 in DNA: TGTGCCAGCAGTTACCCCTTGCTTGGGAGGTTCTACGAGCAGTACTTC.

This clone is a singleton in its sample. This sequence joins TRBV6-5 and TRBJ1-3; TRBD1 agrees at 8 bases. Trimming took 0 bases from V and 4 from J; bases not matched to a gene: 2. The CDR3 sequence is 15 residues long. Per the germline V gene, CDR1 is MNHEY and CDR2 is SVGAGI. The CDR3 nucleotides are TGTGCCAGCAGTTACTCCCGGACAGGGGGAAACACCATATATTTT. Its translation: CASSYSRTGGNTIYF.

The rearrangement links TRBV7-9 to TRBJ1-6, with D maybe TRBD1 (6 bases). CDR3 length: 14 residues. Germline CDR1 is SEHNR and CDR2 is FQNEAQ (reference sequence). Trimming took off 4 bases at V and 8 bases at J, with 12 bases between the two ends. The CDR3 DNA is TGTGCCAGCAGCTATCCAGGGGCTTATTCACCCCTCCACTTT. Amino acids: CASSYPGAYSPLHF.

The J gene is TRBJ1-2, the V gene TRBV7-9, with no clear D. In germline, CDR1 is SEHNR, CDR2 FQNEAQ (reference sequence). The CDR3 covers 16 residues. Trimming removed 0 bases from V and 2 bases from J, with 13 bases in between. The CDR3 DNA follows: TGTGCCAGCAGCTTAGCCGATAGCGGGCTAAACTATGGCTACACCTTC. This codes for CASSLADSGLNYGYTF.

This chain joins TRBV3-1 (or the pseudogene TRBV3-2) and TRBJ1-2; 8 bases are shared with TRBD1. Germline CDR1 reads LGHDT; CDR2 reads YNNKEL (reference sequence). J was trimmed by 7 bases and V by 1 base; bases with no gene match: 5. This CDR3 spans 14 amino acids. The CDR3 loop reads CASSQGTGPRGYTF. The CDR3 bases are TGTGCCAGCAGCCAAGGGACAGGGCCCCGTGGCTACACCTTC.

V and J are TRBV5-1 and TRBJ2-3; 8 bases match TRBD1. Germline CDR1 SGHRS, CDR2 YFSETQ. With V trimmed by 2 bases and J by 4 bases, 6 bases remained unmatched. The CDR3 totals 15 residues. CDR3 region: CASSLTGGFADTQYF. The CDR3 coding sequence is TGCGCCAGCAGCTTAACAGGGGGGTTCGCAGATACGCAGTATTTT.